This TCR beta chain was recorded in a study of blood T cells in healthy people across ages. Broader study findings: A roughly linear age-dependent decrease characterized TCR beta diversity per million T cells.

The authors ran a second PCR of about 6 to 11 cycles using a sample-barcoded 5' primer and a J-beta primer mix. Via MiXCR, TCRdb re-called the 5' RACE reads, giving one row per CDR3 protein. The table includes roughly 1.7 million distinct CDR3 sequences, roughly 30% detected once. The table lists this clonotype with a few counts. Its matching antigen is unknown. Isolation recovered at least 7 million PBMCs from every sample. This sequence was found in a woman between 25 and 40 years old in good health. Sequencing was done on a sample of blood.

CDR3 in amino acids: CASSPRLETQYF. Written as DNA, the CDR3 is TGTGCCAGCAGCCCCCGTCTGGAGACCCAGTACTTC. The genes are TRBV3-1 and TRBJ2-5; D unclear. The CDR3 spans 12 residues. V shed 4 bases and J shed 5 bases, with 8 bases lying between them. Germline V CDR1 and CDR2: LGHDT, YNNKEL (reference sequence).